This entry is about one T cell receptor beta chain. What it recognizes is unknown. This sample is drawn from a study of blood T cells in healthy people across ages. General study results and limits: Per million T cells, TCR beta diversity dropped roughly linearly as age increased.

Sample-barcoded 5' priming and a J-beta primer mix drove a second PCR of 7 to 11 cycles. TCRdb analysed the 5' RACE reads with MiXCR anew, one entry per CDR3 protein. Here the sample spans 450,000 to 600,000 distinct CDR3 sequences, 27% being singletons. There are 11 residues in the CDR3. Trimming left V 4 bases short and J 7 bases short, with 8 bases between. Germline V CDR1 and CDR2: SQVTM, ANQGSEA. The amount of total RNA extracted per sample was at least 5.5 micrograms. A further study also used this sample, focusing on T cells of mothers and their children. That study reports: Donors were a few healthy Caucasian mothers and their six children.

The chain is built from TRBV29-1 and TRBJ2-1, with D unresolved. Sample: blood. The TCR comes from a boy aged 2 to 10 in good health. The CDR3 reads CSVVRYNEQFF. CDR3 sequence (DNA): TGCAGCGTTGTGAGGTATAATGAGCAGTTCTTC.